This T cell receptor (beta chain) is from a study of CD8+CD57+ T cells in acquired aplastic anemia. Study background: Where healthy donors were concerned, CD4+ cells averaged approximately 10 million reads.

The CDR3 consists of 16 residues. Germline V gene lookup returns CDR1 SGDLS and CDR2 YYNGEE. The study's findings and limits: Significance was not reached for CD8+ Simpson's diversity between patients and controls.

With regard to this clonotype: Its target is not known. Germline and junction disagree at one end, which may indicate a read error.

The use of genomic DNA as template underpinned the TCR beta VDJ and CDR3 profiling. TCRdb re-called the reads with MiXCR, one entry per CDR3 protein. The repertoire holds a few hundred thousand distinct CDR3 sequences, with about two thirds as singletons. The V and J genes are TRBV9 and TRBJ2-3; D may be TRBD2 (6 bases). The clonotype was recovered from a human donor in good health, serving as a control. Sequencing was done on a sample of sorted CD4+, CD8+, or CD8+CD57+ T cells (not recorded which) from PBMCs. Written as DNA, the CDR3 is TGTGCCAGCAGCTCCCGGACTAACGGCGGCACACATACGCAGTATTTT. This translates into CASSSRTNGGTHTQYF.